This entry lists 26 T cell receptor beta chains sequenced from one sample in a study of T cells in Graves' hyperthyroidism and ophthalmopathy. Amplified TCR beta CDR3 regions derived from RNA transcripts. Using the HTBI primer set, a first-round RT-PCR was run on the TCR CDR3. TCRdb re-derived calls from the multiplex PCR reads in MiXCR, one entry per CDR3 protein. The profile shows about 600,000 distinct CDR3 sequences, 14% of them singletons. Sequencing was performed on blood. Receptors were obtained from a woman between 18 and 29 years old with Graves' ophthalmopathy.

This clonotype was picked up many times. The J gene is TRBJ1-2, the V gene TRBV11-1; unclear D gene. V lost 7 bases to trimming and J lost 8 bases, with 20 bases between them. The length of the CDR3 is 14 residues. Germline assignment: CDR1 SGHAT and CDR2 FQDESV (reference sequence). CDR3 nucleotides: TGTGCCAGCACCCTTGGTCCGGGAGCTGGGGGCTACACCTTC. This encodes CASTLGPGAGGYTF. Together with reference TRBV11-1 and TRBJ1-2, the CDR3 gives the full variable domain: EAEVAQSPRYKITEKSQAVAFWCDPISGHATLYWYRQILGQGPELLVQFQDESVVDDSQLPKDRFSAERLKGVDSTLKIQPAELGDSAMYLCASTLGPGAGGYTFGSGTRLTVV.

The chain recombines TRBV3-1 with TRBJ2-1, with 15 bases aligning to TRBD2. Trimming removed 1 base from V and 6 bases from J; junction bases left unmatched: 7. Per the germline V gene, CDR1 is LGHDT and CDR2 is YNNKEL (reference sequence). The CDR3 loop spans 18 amino acids. CDR3 residues: CASSQASTGLAGGNEQFF. CDR3 coding DNA: TGTGCCAGCAGCCAAGCATCCACGGGACTAGCGGGAGGCAATGAGCAGTTCTTC.

This clonotype showed up just a few times. The chain is built from TRBV7-3 and TRBJ2-1, with D uncertain. CDR1 is SGHTA, CDR2 FQGTGA, per germline. Trimming removed 2 bases from V and 9 bases from J, with 11 bases in between. The length of the CDR3 is 13 residues. The CDR3 region has the DNA TGTGCCAGCAGCTTAGGTGACTGGAGTGAGCAGTTCTTC. Translated: CASSLGDWSEQFF.

This clonotype was counted many times. The rearrangement joins TRBV28 to TRBJ2-7; D may be TRBD1 (5 bases). This CDR3 has 14 amino acids. Trimming stripped 7 bases from V and 4 bases from J, with 17 bases between. Per the germline V gene, CDR1 is MDHEN and CDR2 is SYDVKM. DNA for the CDR3: TGTGCCAGCACCGAAGCAGGGAAGGGTTACGAGCAGTACTTC. It specifies CASTEAGKGYEQYF.

The sample holds a few counts of this clonotype. This may stem from a read error, because a much larger clone lies one nucleotide away. This sequence joins TRBV6-2 or TRBV6-3 and TRBJ2-3, with D hard to call. V shed 4 bases and J shed 2 bases, with 10 bases lying between them. The length of the CDR3 is 14 residues. Germline loops: CDR1 MNHEY, CDR2 SVGEGT. The CDR3 nucleotides read TGTGCCAGCAGTTCCCTTCGGTTCACAGATACGCAGTATTTT. Translating it yields CASSSLRFTDTQYF.

This clonotype has ten or more counts. V is TRBV7-8 and J is TRBJ2-1; 13 positions agree with TRBD2. Per germline, CDR1 SGHVS and CDR2 FQNEAQ. V trimming: 5 bases; J trimming: 6 bases; junction bases outside the gene matches: 7. The CDR3 has 16 amino acids. This CDR3 reads CASSPAGLAGVNEQFF. The CDR3 region has the DNA TGTGCCAGCAGCCCCGCCGGACTAGCGGGAGTCAATGAGCAGTTCTTC. The whole variable domain, filled in from reference TRBV7-8 and TRBJ2-1, reads GAGVSQSPRYKVAKRGQDVALRCDPISGHVSLFWYQQALGQGPEFLTYFQNEAQLDKSGLPSDRFFAERPEGSVSTLKIQRTQQEDSAVYLCASSPAGLAGVNEQFFGPGTRLTVL.

This clonotype was counted a few times. This chain links TRBV29-1 with TRBJ1-1; D remains unclear. Trimming took off 4 bases at V and 6 bases at J, with 6 bases between the two ends. CDR3 length: 10 residues. Germline V gives CDR1 SQVTM, CDR2 ANQGSEA. CDR3 sequence reads: CSVVGSEAFF. CDR3 nucleotides: TGCAGCGTTGTGGGCTCTGAAGCTTTCTTT.

The J gene is TRBJ2-7, the V gene TRBV5-1; 10 bases are shared with TRBD2. The length of the CDR3 is 14 residues. Germline V CDR1 and CDR2: SGHRS, YFSETQ. The J segment lost 2 bases and the V segment lost 8 bases, leaving 7 bases of the junction unmatched. The CDR3 DNA is TGCGCCAGGGGAGGACTAGCGGCTCCCTACGAGCAGTACTTC. Its protein is CARGGLAAPYEQYF.

The chain carries TRBV28 and TRBJ2-6; D call uncertain. The CDR3 has 13 residues. V was pared by 9 bases and J by 3 bases, with 9 bases between. The germline gives CDR1 MDHEN, CDR2 SYDVKM. The CDR3 loop is CASSSFGANVLTF. The CDR3 coding sequence is TGTGCCAGTTCATCCTTTGGGGCCAACGTCCTGACTTTC. The full variable domain, its missing parts supplied by reference TRBV28 and TRBJ2-6, is DVKVTQSSRYLVKRTGEKVFLECVQDMDHENMFWYRQDPGLGLRLIYFSYDVKMKEKGDIPEGYSVSREKKERFSLILESASTNQTSMYLCASSSFGANVLTFGAGSRLTVL.

In its sample, this clonotype was seen a few times. The J gene is TRBJ2-7, the V gene TRBV9; D may correspond to TRBD1 or TRBD2 (5 bases each). CDR3 length: 15 amino acids. V was pared by 6 bases and J by 3 bases, with 19 bases between. Germline values: CDR1 SGDLS, CDR2 YYNGEE. CDR3 coding DNA: TGTGCCAGCAACCCCGGGGCGGACGATATCTACGAGCAGTACTTC. The encoded protein is CASNPGADDIYEQYF.

This rearrangement joins TRBV2 to TRBJ2-3, with D maybe TRBD2 (7 bases). Germline V lookup: CDR1 SNHLY, CDR2 FYNNEI. The CDR3 has 15 amino acids. Trimming cost V 4 bases and J 3 bases, with 14 bases left between them. CDR3 loop: CASSVGGLLTDTQYF. The CDR3 DNA is TGTGCCAGCAGTGTCGGGGGGCTACTGACAGATACGCAGTATTTT. The variable domain in full, with the rest retrieved from reference TRBV2 and TRBJ2-3, is EPEVTQTPSHQVTQMGQEVILRCVPISNHLYFYWYRQILGQKVEFLVSFYNNEISEKSEIFDDQFSVERPDGSNFTLKIRSTKLEDSAMYFCASSVGGLLTDTQYFGPGTRLTVL.

This clonotype was picked up a small number of times. The chain couples TRBV2 to TRBJ2-7, with D maybe TRBD2 (5 bases). The germline V gene encodes CDR1 SNHLY and CDR2 FYNNEI. This CDR3 comprises 14 residues. Trimming left V 6 bases short and J 4 bases short, with 16 bases between. DNA of the CDR3: TGTGCCAGCAGCCGGAAATCCGGGGTATACGAGCAGTACTTC. Translating gives CASSRKSGVYEQYF. The full variable domain, with the rest looked up from reference TRBV2 and TRBJ2-7, is EPEVTQTPSHQVTQMGQEVILRCVPISNHLYFYWYRQILGQKVEFLVSFYNNEISEKSEIFDDQFSVERPDGSNFTLKIRSTKLEDSAMYFCASSRKSGVYEQYFGPGTRLTVT.

The sample holds many counts of this clonotype. The gene calls are TRBV27 and TRBJ2-3; D is ambiguous. This CDR3 region has 17 residues. Germline CDR1 reads MNHEY; CDR2 reads SMNVEV (reference sequence). V was trimmed by 1 base and J by 2 bases, leaving 16 bases between them. The DNA of the CDR3 is TGTGCCAGCAGTTTATTTCGCGCAGGATTCCTCACAGATACGCAGTATTTT. As protein: CASSLFRAGFLTDTQYF.

This clonotype was recorded many times. The chain couples TRBV28 to TRBJ2-5, with 10 bases aligning to TRBD1. Germline V lookup: CDR1 MDHEN, CDR2 SYDVKM. V lost 2 bases to trimming and J lost 5 bases; unmatched junction nucleotides: 11. This CDR3 region has 17 residues. The CDR3 nucleotides are TGTGCCAGCAGTTTAGACGTCGGGACAGGGGCGGGGGAGACCCAGTACTTC. This gives the protein CASSLDVGTGAGETQYF.

The chain is built from TRBV7-7 and TRBJ2-7; 8 bases are a match to TRBD1. CDR3 length equals 15 residues. Germline CDR1 and CDR2: SSHAT and FNYEAQ (reference sequence). This chain's CDR3 is CASPSDGQGLDEQYF. DNA of the CDR3: TGTGCTAGCCCCTCGGATGGACAGGGCCTCGACGAGCAGTACTTC.

The chain joins TRBV6-1 to TRBJ1-3; no firm D call. CDR1 is MNHNS, CDR2 SASEGT, per germline. Trimming took 10 bases from V and 2 from J, leaving 18 bases between them. The CDR3 is 15 residues long. The DNA for the CDR3 is TGTGCCATCACCGAAAGTTTGGACCCTGGAAACACCATATATTTT. This sequence encodes CAITESLDPGNTIYF.

This clonotype was seen repeatedly, ten times or more. The chain couples TRBV28 to TRBJ2-1, with D tentatively TRBD2 (6 bases). The V and J ends lost 4 bases and 8 bases respectively, with 33 bases between them. The CDR3 spans 20 residues. Germline V gene lookup returns CDR1 MDHEN and CDR2 SYDVKM. The CDR3 DNA is TGTGCCAGCAGTTCGCCTCCAGGGCTGTGGGGGGACTCCCGAGGCGATGAGCAGTTCTTC. Translation gives CASSSPPGLWGDSRGDEQFF.

The sample holds a few counts of this clonotype. The CDR3 region has the DNA TGTGCCAGCAGCTTAGCGCAGGGGCGGGAGACTGAAGCTTTCTTT. This translates into CASSLAQGRETEAFF. V is TRBV7-2 and J is TRBJ1-1, with D maybe TRBD1 (6 bases). The V gene lost 0 bases and the J gene lost 5 bases, with 13 bases spanning the gap. CDR1 is SGHTA, CDR2 FQGNSA, per germline. This CDR3 spans 15 amino acids. The whole variable domain, filled in from reference TRBV7-2 and TRBJ1-1, reads GAGVSQSPSNKVTEKGKDVELRCDPISGHTALYWYRQSLGQGLEFLIYFQGNSAPDKSGLPSDRFSAERTGGSVSTLTIQRTQQEDSAVYLCASSLAQGRETEAFFGQGTRLTVV.

This clonotype was seen many times. The gene calls are TRBV6-2 or TRBV6-3 and TRBJ2-5; D ambiguous. CDR1 and CDR2 (germline): MNHEY, SVGEGT. V shed 3 bases and J shed 1 base, with 6 bases lying between them. The CDR3 covers 13 residues. In DNA, the CDR3 is TGTGCCAGCAGTTATGTACTCCAAGAGACCCAGTACTTC. Protein product: CASSYVLQETQYF.

The rearrangement joins TRBV27 to TRBJ2-3; D uncertain. The CDR3 is made up of 13 amino acids. V dropped 6 bases and J dropped 6 bases, with 13 bases sitting between them. Germline assignment: CDR1 MNHEY and CDR2 SMNVEV (reference sequence). The CDR3 nucleotides read TGTGCCAGCAGGCGACAATTTGTGGATACGCAGTATTTT. As protein: CASRRQFVDTQYF.

This clonotype was seen a handful of times. As DNA, the CDR3 is TGTGCCAGCAGCTCCGACGGGGGGGCAGATACGCAGTATTTT. It specifies CASSSDGGADTQYF. J is TRBJ2-3 and V is TRBV7-3, with 8 positions matching TRBD2. The CDR3 covers 14 residues. Germline CDR1 is SGHTA and CDR2 is FQGTGA. J was trimmed by 4 bases and V by 4 bases; bases with no gene match: 4.

This clonotype was detected ten times or more. The chain has TRBV6-2 or TRBV6-3 and TRBJ2-3; possible D gene TRBD2, 6 bases. The length of the CDR3 is 15 residues. Germline-derived CDR1 and CDR2 are MNHEY and SVGEGT. V shed 8 bases and J shed 4 bases, with 19 bases lying between them. The DNA of the CDR3 is TGTGCCAGCCGGTCCCCCGGGAGTTCGTCAGATACGCAGTATTTT. Amino acid sequence: CASRSPGSSSDTQYF.

The gene calls are TRBV29-1 and TRBJ2-1; 7 bases are a match to TRBD1. The V gene's germline CDR1 is SQVTM and CDR2 ANQGSEA. The J segment lost 3 bases and the V segment lost 0 bases, leaving 5 bases of the junction unmatched. The CDR3 extends over 15 amino acids. The DNA for the CDR3 is TGCAGCGTTGAAGAGGGGGCAGGGGGCTACAATGAGCAGTTCTTC. This translates into CSVEEGAGGYNEQFF.

This clonotype showed up many times. The chain links TRBV27 to TRBJ2-5; 8 positions match TRBD2. Germline loops: CDR1 MNHEY, CDR2 SMNVEV (reference sequence). The ends lost 0 bases at V and 4 bases at J; junction bases unmatched: 10. The CDR3 contains 17 residues. Here the CDR3 reads CASSLSSGLGVGETQYF. DNA for the CDR3: TGTGCCAGCAGTTTATCGTCGGGACTAGGGGTGGGAGAGACCCAGTACTTC.

This clonotype was seen repeatedly, ten times or more. V is TRBV11-2 and J is TRBJ2-5; D ambiguous. The CDR3 covers 14 residues. The V gene's germline CDR1 is SGHAT and CDR2 FQNNGV. V was shortened by 1 base and J by 5 bases, with 11 bases between the two germline ends. CDR3 sequence reads: CASSLVGFYETQYF. Here the CDR3 DNA reads TGTGCCAGCAGCTTAGTGGGGTTTTACGAGACCCAGTACTTC.

This clonotype was seen repeatedly, ten times or more. The rearrangement joins TRBV27 to TRBJ2-1; the D gene is possibly TRBD1 (6 bases). CDR3 length equals 16 residues. The germline V gene encodes CDR1 MNHEY and CDR2 SMNVEV (reference sequence). V was cut by 4 bases and J by 4 bases, with 17 bases left in between. CDR3 DNA: TGTGCCAGCAGTTGTATCAGGACAGCAGGGTACAATGAGCAGTTCTTC. Translated, it gives CASSCIRTAGYNEQFF.